Described below is a single T cell receptor (beta chain) sequence and its context. Antigen: not known. Each CDR3 protein gets one entry after TCRdb re-called the 5' RACE reads with MiXCR. The table lists 700,000 to 1,000,000 distinct CDR3 sequences, over 9.5% of them singletons. This entry belongs to a study of CD8 T cells in ankylosing spondylitis. General study points: Matched synovial fluid from ankylosing spondylitis patients was reported to be enriched for disease-linked clones. Ankylosing spondylitis blood appeared to be characterized by a TCR beta motif of eight highly homologous variants.

V was pared by 8 bases and J by 4 bases, with 6 bases of the junction left unmatched. Per the germline V gene, CDR1 is MDHEN and CDR2 is SYDVKM. The CDR3 extends over 15 amino acids. This chain uses TRBV28 with TRBJ2-5, with 14 bases identical to TRBD2. Sequencing was done on a sample of blood, either unsorted or a sorted T cell fraction (not recorded which). This clonotype originated in a male donor with ankylosing spondylitis. The CDR3 DNA reads TGTGCCAGCTTTGGACTAGCGGGAGGTGGAGAGACCCAGTACTTC. It encodes CASFGLAGGGETQYF.